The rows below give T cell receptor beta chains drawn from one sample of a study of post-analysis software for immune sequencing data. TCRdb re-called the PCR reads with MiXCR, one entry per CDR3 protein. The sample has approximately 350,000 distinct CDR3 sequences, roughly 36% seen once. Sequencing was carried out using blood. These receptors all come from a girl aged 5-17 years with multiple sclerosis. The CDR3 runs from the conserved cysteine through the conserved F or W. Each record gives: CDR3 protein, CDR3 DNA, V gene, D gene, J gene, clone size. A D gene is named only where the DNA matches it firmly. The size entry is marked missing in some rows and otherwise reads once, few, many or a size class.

cdr3_aa: CASTHNSYEQYF
cdr3_nt: TGTGCCAGCACACACAACTCCTACGAGCAGTACTTC
v_call: TRBV6-2/TRBV6-3
d_call: .
j_call: TRBJ2-7
clone_size: .

cdr3_aa: CASSTGLGPETQYF
cdr3_nt: TGTGCCAGCAGCACGGGACTAGGCCCGGAGACCCAGTACTTC
v_call: TRBV2
d_call: TRBD2
j_call: TRBJ2-5
clone_size: .

cdr3_aa: CSAQDRDQETQYF
cdr3_nt: TGCAGTGCCCAAGACAGGGATCAAGAGACCCAGTACTTC
v_call: TRBV20-1
d_call: TRBD1
j_call: TRBJ2-5
clone_size: few

cdr3_aa: CASSYAGTGGYEQYF
cdr3_nt: TGCGCCAGCAGCTATGCCGGGACAGGGGGCTACGAGCAGTACTTC
v_call: TRBV5-1
d_call: TRBD1
j_call: TRBJ2-7
clone_size: few

cdr3_aa: CASRQGPGTANEKLFF
cdr3_nt: TGTGCCAGCAGACAGGGCCCCGGGACGGCTAATGAAAAACTGTTTTTT
v_call: TRBV28
d_call: .
j_call: TRBJ1-4
clone_size: .

cdr3_aa: CASCRDRPSYNEQFF
cdr3_nt: TGCGCCAGCTGTCGGGACAGGCCCTCCTACAATGAGCAGTTCTTC
v_call: TRBV5-1
d_call: TRBD1
j_call: TRBJ2-1
clone_size: few

cdr3_aa: CASSLGATGGRETQYF
cdr3_nt: TGCGCCAGCAGCTTGGGAGCGACAGGGGGAAGGGAGACCCAGTACTTC
v_call: TRBV5-1
d_call: TRBD1
j_call: TRBJ2-5
clone_size: few

cdr3_aa: CASSWSGTASYEQYF
cdr3_nt: TGTGCCAGCAGCTGGTCCGGGACAGCCTCCTACGAGCAGTACTTC
v_call: TRBV14
d_call: TRBD1
j_call: TRBJ2-7
clone_size: few

cdr3_aa: CATISYRPPNGQFF
cdr3_nt: TGTGCCACCATTAGTTATAGGCCCCCCAACGGGCAGTTCTTC
v_call: TRBV6-1
d_call: .
j_call: TRBJ2-1
clone_size: many

cdr3_aa: CASSLGTGGITDTQYF
cdr3_nt: TGTGCCAGCAGCTTAGGGACAGGGGGCATCACAGATACGCAGTATTTT
v_call: TRBV5-8
d_call: TRBD1
j_call: TRBJ2-3
clone_size: few

cdr3_aa: CSVVRTGTNNEQFF
cdr3_nt: TGCAGCGTTGTCAGGACAGGAACCAACAATGAGCAGTTCTTC
v_call: TRBV29-1
d_call: TRBD1
j_call: TRBJ2-1
clone_size: once

cdr3_aa: CSARDRWSTEAFF
cdr3_nt: TGCAGTGCTAGAGATCGTTGGTCCACTGAAGCTTTCTTT
v_call: TRBV20-1
d_call: .
j_call: TRBJ1-1
clone_size: .

cdr3_aa: CSVELPGQESHEQYF
cdr3_nt: TGCAGCGTTGAACTGCCGGGACAGGAGTCCCACGAGCAGTACTTC
v_call: TRBV29-1
d_call: TRBD1
j_call: TRBJ2-7
clone_size: few

cdr3_aa: CASRARGNQPQHF
cdr3_nt: TGTGCCAGCAGGGCAAGGGGGAATCAGCCCCAGCATTTT
v_call: TRBV12-3/TRBV12-4
d_call: .
j_call: TRBJ1-5
clone_size: few

cdr3_aa: CASSLEWSGGVEYF
cdr3_nt: TGTGCCAGCAGCTTAGAGTGGAGCGGGGGGGTAGAGTACTTC
v_call: TRBV7-2
d_call: TRBD2
j_call: TRBJ2-5
clone_size: many

cdr3_aa: CASSRRETQYF
cdr3_nt: TGTGCCAGCAGCCGCCGGGAGACCCAGTACTTC
v_call: TRBV7-2
d_call: .
j_call: TRBJ2-5
clone_size: many

cdr3_aa: CASSLAPYSLYGYTF
cdr3_nt: TGTGCCAGCAGCTTAGCGCCGTACAGCCTCTATGGCTACACCTTC
v_call: TRBV7-9
d_call: .
j_call: TRBJ1-2
clone_size: .

cdr3_aa: CSARDSSDGYTF
cdr3_nt: TGCAGTGCTCGAGACAGTTCCGATGGCTACACCTTC
v_call: TRBV20-1
d_call: .
j_call: TRBJ1-2
clone_size: .

cdr3_aa: CASSLVSGGELFF
cdr3_nt: TGTGCCAGCAGTTTAGTATCTGGCGGGGAGCTGTTTTTT
v_call: TRBV12-3/TRBV12-4
d_call: .
j_call: TRBJ2-2
clone_size: .

cdr3_aa: CASSLRDRDDNEQFF
cdr3_nt: TGTGCCAGCAGCCTCCGGGACAGGGACGACAATGAGCAGTTCTTC
v_call: TRBV5-5
d_call: TRBD1
j_call: TRBJ2-1
clone_size: .

cdr3_aa: CASSSSKWDSSSYNEPFF
cdr3_nt: TGCGCCAGCAGCTCTTCAAAGTGGGACAGCAGCTCCTACAATGAGCCGTTCTTC
v_call: TRBV5-1
d_call: TRBD1
j_call: TRBJ2-1
clone_size: once